These T cell receptor beta chains were read from a single sample in a study of blood T cell repertoires in COVID-19. The assay was immunoSEQ multiplex PCR, and TCRdb's table has in-frame clones only and misses some. The sample lists 250,000 or so clones; around 87% were seen once. The specimen was peripheral blood. The receptors shown here come from a woman in her fifties or sixties with COVID-19, enrolled during active disease. CDR3s include the opening cysteine and the closing phenylalanine or tryptophan. The order of the fields is D gene, clone size, J gene, V gene, CDR3 DNA, CDR3 protein. A D gene is named only where the DNA matches it firmly. Some rows have no size entry. The others give once, few or many, or a class for an expanded clone.

NA | NA | TRBJ1-3 | TRBV7-9 | TGTGCCAGCAGCTTAGTATCGTACTCTGGAAACACCATATATTTT | CASSLVSYSGNTIYF
NA | NA | TRBJ2-1 | TRBV9 | TGTGCCAGCAGCGAAGCCTGGTCTGAGCAGTTCTTC | CASSEAWSEQFF
TRBD2 | few | TRBJ2-2 | TRBV4-1 | TGCGCCAGCAGCCCATCTCCCCCAGCGGGAGGTGTACCCGGGGAGCTGTTTTTT | CASSPSPPAGGVPGELFF
TRBD2 | once | TRBJ2-7 | TRBV9 | TGTGCCAGCAGCGTAGCTCCGAGCGGGAGGGCCTTGTACGAGCAGTACTTC | CASSVAPSGRALYEQYF
TRBD1 | NA | TRBJ1-6 | TRBV5-5 | TGTGCCAGCAGCTTGAGACAGGGGGAATCACCCCTCCACTTT | CASSLRQGESPLHF
TRBD1 | NA | TRBJ2-3 | TRBV27 | TGTGCCAGCAGCCGGGACAGGATTGCTAGCACAGATACGCAGTATTTT | CASSRDRIASTDTQYF
NA | NA | TRBJ2-7 | TRBV23-1 | TGCGCCAGCCCGATCTTGACTGGCTACGAGCAGTACTTC | CASPILTGYEQYF
NA | NA | TRBJ2-2 | TRBV2 | TGTGCCAGCAGTCCTAGCTGGACCGGGGAGCTGTTTTTT | CASSPSWTGELFF
TRBD2 | NA | TRBJ2-1 | TRBV7-2 | TGTGCCAGCAGCTTAGTTGAGCGGGGCTCCTACAATGAGCAGTTCTTC | CASSLVERGSYNEQFF
TRBD2 | NA | TRBJ2-1 | TRBV14 | TGTGCCAGCAGCCGCCGAACGCCGGGACTAGCGTCTAATGAGCAGTTCTTC | CASSRRTPGLASNEQFF
NA | once | TRBJ2-5 | TRBV5-1 | TGCGCCAGCAGCTTGGAGGCGGTTGATGGGACCCAGTACTTC | CASSLEAVDGTQYF
NA | NA | TRBJ2-2 | TRBV12-5 | TGTGCTAGTGGTTTAGGGTCCGGACTATCCGGGGAGCTGTTTTTT | CASGLGSGLSGELFF
NA | NA | TRBJ2-7 | TRBV4-1 | TGCGCCAGCAGCCACGGAGGGCTGCGGCCTTACGAGCAGTACTTC | CASSHGGLRPYEQYF
TRBD1 | NA | TRBJ2-3 | TRBV5-5 | TGTGCCAGCAGCTTGGTGTGGACAGGCGGAGCACAGGGTACGCAGTATTTT | CASSLVWTGGAQGTQYF
NA | NA | TRBJ2-7 | TRBV5-1 | TGCGCCAGCAGCTCCAGGGAATCCTACGAGCAGTACTTC | CASSSRESYEQYF
NA | NA | TRBJ1-1 | TRBV5-5 | TGTGCCAGCAGCTTGTCGCAGGGGAACACTGAAGCTTTCTTT | CASSLSQGNTEAFF
NA | few | TRBJ1-1 | TRBV15 | TGTGCCACCAGCAGAGGCCGTCGGGGGGACACTGAAGCTTTCTTT | CATSRGRRGDTEAFF
TRBD1 | NA | TRBJ1-1 | TRBV28 | TGTGCCACTAAGATACCGGGACAGTACACTGAAGCTTTCTTT | CATKIPGQYTEAFF
NA | NA | TRBJ1-5 | TRBV12-2 | TGTGCAAGTCGCTTAGCGGAAACAGGGGGCGCGGCTCAGCCCCAGCATTTT | CASRLAETGGAAQPQHF
TRBD1 | NA | TRBJ2-5 | TRBV6-9 | TGTGCCAGCTGTTTGACAGGGGGAGAGACCCAGTACTTC | CASCLTGGETQYF
NA | NA | TRBJ1-2 | TRBV7-2 | TGTGCCAGCAGTAGATTTCGAATCGGAATCCGAGGGAACTATGGCTACACCTTC | CASSRFRIGIRGNYGYTF
NA | once | TRBJ1-3 | TRBV11-2 | TGTGCCAGCAGTCGAGGTAGAAACACCATATATTTT | CASSRGRNTIYF
NA | NA | TRBJ2-5 | TRBV6-1 | TGTGCCAGCAGTGAACCCCCGGTGGAGACCCAGTACTTC | CASSEPPVETQYF
NA | NA | TRBJ1-4 | TRBV10-2 | TGCGCCAGCAGTGAGTCGAAGAACAGAGCAACTAATGAAAAACTGTTTTTT | CASSESKNRATNEKLFF
TRBD1 | few | TRBJ2-1 | TRBV3-1/TRBV3-2 | TGTGCCAGCAGCCGGGACAGGGCCTCGGATGAGCAGTTCTTC | CASSRDRASDEQFF
TRBD1 | few | TRBJ1-1 | TRBV29-1 | TGCAGCGTTGAAGCAGGGGGAAACACTGAAGCTTTCTTT | CSVEAGGNTEAFF
NA | NA | TRBJ1-4 | TRBV7-2 | TGTGCCAGCAGCGCACAGGGCTCCAATGCTGAAAAACTGTTTTTT | CASSAQGSNAEKLFF
TRBD2 | NA | TRBJ2-1 | TRBV6-5 | TGTGCCAGCAGCCGCAGCGGGAGCAATGAGCAGTTCTTC | CASSRSGSNEQFF
TRBD1 | once | TRBJ1-1 | TRBV30 | TGTGCCTGGAGTGTATTGGGGGGACAGTTTGAAGCTTTCTTT | CAWSVLGGQFEAFF
TRBD1 | once | TRBJ1-2 | TRBV5-1 | TGCGCCAGCAGCCCGGACAGGGGGGCTTATGGCTACACCTTC | CASSPDRGAYGYTF
TRBD1 | NA | TRBJ1-5 | TRBV6-5 | TGTGCCAGCAGGGCCTCAGGGGGCCGCAATCAGCCCCAGCATTTT | CASRASGGRNQPQHF
NA | NA | TRBJ1-1 | TRBV19 | TGTGCCAGTAGTCAAGGGGGACGTGGCACTGAAGCTTTCTTT | CASSQGGRGTEAFF
NA | NA | TRBJ2-5 | TRBV5-1 | TGCGCCAGCAGCTTGGGCCCGGTCCAGACCCAGTACTTC | CASSLGPVQTQYF
NA | NA | TRBJ2-2 | TRBV7-3 | TGTGCCAGCAGCGTTCTAGAGGCCACCGGGGAGCTGTTTTTT | CASSVLEATGELFF
NA | NA | TRBJ2-7 | TRBV11-2 | TGTGCCAGCAGCTTGGGACATACTATCTACGAGCAGTACTTC | CASSLGHTIYEQYF
NA | NA | TRBJ1-2 | TRBV3-1/TRBV3-2 | TGTGCCAGCAGCCAAGTTCCACAGATTTATGGCTACACCTTC | CASSQVPQIYGYTF
TRBD2 | NA | TRBJ2-1 | TRBV24-1 | TGTGCCACCAGTGCCTCCCGGAGCGGGAGGGTCAATGAGCAGTTCTTC | CATSASRSGRVNEQFF
NA | NA | TRBJ1-1 | TRBV5-1 | TGCGCCAGCAGCTTGTCTCCGGGCGGGAGGACTGAAGCTTTCTTT | CASSLSPGGRTEAFF
TRBD2 | few | TRBJ2-1 | TRBV11-1 | TGTGCCAGCAGCTCGGGGATTATAGCGGGGTACAATGAGCAGTTCTTC | CASSSGIIAGYNEQFF
TRBD2 | NA | TRBJ2-3 | TRBV18 | TGTGCCAGCTCACCTACCTTACCAAGAGCGGGAGGCAGCACAGATACGCAGTATTTT | CASSPTLPRAGGSTDTQYF
TRBD2 | NA | TRBJ2-7 | TRBV12-5 | TGTGCTAGTGGAGGGGTAGCGGGAGAGCAGTACTTC | CASGGVAGEQYF
TRBD2 | NA | TRBJ2-1 | TRBV5-6 | TGTGCCAGCAGCTTGAGGACTAGCGGAGTCAATGAGCAGTTCTTC | CASSLRTSGVNEQFF